This TCR beta chain was captured by sequencing in a study of CD8+ T cells in alopecia areata. Study-level information: The protocol delivered tofacitinib for 6 to 18 months, then withdrew it for 6 months. Severity scoring for treated patients was based on the percentage of affected scalp area. Study findings and constraints: Tofacitinib significantly brought down scalp clonality and expanded CD8+ clones among top 100.

The treatment here: oral pan-JAK inhibitor, 5-10 mg twice daily. Sampling of alopecia areata patients yielded lesional scalp punch biopsies as well as peripheral blood. RNA, once extracted, was reverse transcribed into cDNA for use as the sequencing template. Some clones are missing from TCRdb's copy, which holds only in-frame ones; the method was immunoSEQ multiplex PCR. The data contain about 190,000 clones, roughly 70% of them singletons. Worth noting for this clone: As yet, its antigen is unknown.

The CDR3 runs 14 residues. Germline values: CDR1 SQVTM, CDR2 ANQGSEA. Trimming shortened V by 3 bases and J by 1 base, and 12 bases separated the two germline ends. Sequences were derived from CD4+ T cells sorted from blood, sampled at roughly week 49, from a patient treated with tofacitinib. The chain has TRBV29-1 and TRBJ1-1, with D possibly being TRBD1 (5 bases). The receptor comes from a human donor with alopecia areata. As DNA, the CDR3 is TGCAGCGTTGATATGGGCAGGGCGAACACTGAAGCTTTCTTT. It yields the protein CSVDMGRANTEAFF.